These 21 T cell receptor beta chains were sequenced from one sample in a study of blood T cell repertoires in COVID-19. Generated by immunoSEQ multiplex PCR, the TCRdb table keeps only in-frame clones and is missing some. The table has 120,000 or so clones, 60% to 85% seen once. The source material was peripheral blood. Receptor source: a man in his sixties or seventies with acute or convalescent COVID-19.

J is TRBJ1-1 and V is TRBV11-1; perhaps TRBD1 as D (6 bases). Germline V gives CDR1 SGHAT, CDR2 FQDESV (reference sequence). This CDR3 has 14 amino acids. The ends were cut back, 5 bases at V and 1 base at J, with 11 bases in the middle. CDR3 DNA sequence: TGTGCCAGCAGCCCCCGGACAGCGAACACTGAAGCTTTCTTT. Translating gives CASSPRTANTEAFF.

The rearrangement links TRBV19 to TRBJ1-2, with D maybe TRBD1 (6 bases). The V and J ends lost 9 bases and 4 bases respectively, with 12 bases between them. The CDR3 totals 12 residues. CDR1 LNHDA and CDR2 SQIVND come from the germline V gene (reference sequence). The CDR3 sequence is CASTGTGYGYTF. CDR3 DNA: TGTGCCAGCACAGGGACCGGCTATGGCTACACCTTC.

V is TRBV5-6 and J is TRBJ1-2; D may be TRBD1 (5 bases). The V end lost 1 base, the J end lost 9 bases, and 13 bases lay between the germline ends. Germline V CDR1 and CDR2: SGHDT, YYEEEE. The CDR3 covers 13 residues. The CDR3 reads CASSLYRGESYTF. In DNA form, the CDR3 reads TGTGCCAGCAGCTTGTATAGGGGTGAAAGCTACACCTTC.

The rearrangement links TRBV9 to TRBJ1-1; tentatively, D is TRBD1 (6 bases). This CDR3 comprises 14 residues. Trimming took off 4 bases at V and 5 bases at J, with 15 bases between the two ends. From germline, CDR1 is SGDLS and CDR2 YYNGEE. CDR3 coding DNA: TGTGCCAGCAGCCCTAGCGGGGGGCGGACTGAAGCTTTCTTT. It translates to CASSPSGGRTEAFF. The full variable domain, in which reference TRBV9 and TRBJ1-1 provide the parts outside the CDR3, is DSGVTQTPKHLITATGQRVTLRCSPRSGDLSVYWYQQSLDQGLQFLIQYYNGEERAKGNILERFSAQQFPDLHSELNLSSLELGDSALYFCASSPSGGRTEAFFGQGTRLTVV.

The V gene is TRBV27, the J gene TRBJ1-1; no clear D gene. CDR3 length: 15 residues. Germline CDR1 and CDR2: MNHEY and SMNVEV (reference sequence). V gave up 1 base and J gave up 0 bases, with 9 bases separating them. The CDR3 is CASSLLPYLNTEAFF. In DNA form, the CDR3 reads TGTGCCAGCAGTTTATTGCCCTACCTGAACACTGAAGCTTTCTTT.

This chain uses TRBV6-5 with TRBJ1-5; the match to TRBD1 covers 8 bases. Germline loops: CDR1 MNHEY, CDR2 SVGAGI. V dropped 5 bases and J dropped 4; count of bases not matched to a gene: 7. There are 15 residues in the CDR3. The CDR3 nucleotides are TGTGCCAGCAGTCCCGGACAGGGAGGTAATCAGCCCCAGCATTTT. Its translation: CASSPGQGGNQPQHF.

The rearrangement uses TRBV7-8 and TRBJ1-6, with 7 bases fitting TRBD1. The ends lost 5 bases at V and 8 bases at J; junction bases unmatched: 9. CDR1 is SGHVS, CDR2 FQNEAQ, per germline. The CDR3 is 15 residues long. CDR3 nucleotide sequence: TGTGCCAGCAGCACGCGCTCAGACAGGGATTCACCCCTCCACTTT. Its translation: CASSTRSDRDSPLHF.

This chain joins TRBV5-1 and TRBJ2-7; 7 positions match TRBD1. The ends lost 2 bases at V and 7 bases at J; junction bases unmatched: 9. There are 14 residues in the CDR3. From germline, CDR1 is SGHRS and CDR2 YFSETQ. The CDR3 bases are TGCGCCAGCAGCTTCCGGGACAGCTTTAGTGAGCAGTACTTC. Protein sequence: CASSFRDSFSEQYF.

The chain links TRBV24-1 to TRBJ2-1; perhaps TRBD2 as D (5 bases). The CDR3 runs to 15 residues. Germline CDR1 and CDR2: KGHDR and SFDVKD. Trimming took off 2 bases at V and 3 bases at J, with 10 bases between the two ends. The CDR3 region is CATSDSHRDYNEQFF. In DNA form, the CDR3 reads TGTGCCACCAGTGATTCTCACCGGGACTACAATGAGCAGTTCTTC.

The chain employs TRBV5-8 and TRBJ2-2; TRBD2 matches 9 bases. CDR3 length equals 16 residues. V lost 5 bases to trimming and J lost 3 bases; unmatched junction nucleotides: 8. Germline CDR1 SGHTS, CDR2 YDEGEE. In nucleotides, the CDR3 is TGTGCCAGCAGGACGGGACTAGCCGGGCACACCGGGGAGCTGTTTTTT. Its translation is CASRTGLAGHTGELFF.

The chain is built from TRBV19 and TRBJ1-2; TRBD1 matches at 12 bases. CDR3 length equals 17 residues. CDR1 and CDR2 (germline): LNHDA, SQIVND (reference sequence). The J segment lost 7 bases and the V segment lost 3 bases, leaving 12 bases of the junction unmatched. In DNA, the CDR3 is TGTGCCAGTAGTATGGGGACAGGGGGCATAGGCCGAAGTGGCTACACCTTC. It codes for CASSMGTGGIGRSGYTF.

CDR3 in DNA: TGTGCCAGCTCCCCTCCCGAGGATGGCGAGACCCAGTACTTC. Translation gives CASSPPEDGETQYF. This chain links TRBV18 with TRBJ2-5; no firm D call. Germline loops: CDR1 KGHSH, CDR2 LQKENI. V was pared by 6 bases and J by 5 bases, with 16 bases between. The CDR3 sequence is 14 residues long.

This clone was counted a few times. The rearrangement joins TRBV3-1 (or the pseudogene TRBV3-2) to TRBJ1-2; tentatively, D is TRBD1 (5 bases). CDR3 size: 16 residues. From germline, CDR1 is LGHDT and CDR2 YNNKEL (reference sequence). Trimming stripped 1 base from V and 6 bases from J, with 18 bases between. The CDR3 nucleotides are TGTGCCAGCAGCCAAGGATGGAGGGGCCAGGAAAATGGCTACACCTTC. This gives the protein CASSQGWRGQENGYTF.

The V gene is TRBV5-6, the J gene TRBJ1-2, with TRBD1 matching over 10 bases. Trimming cost V 4 bases and J 7 bases; bases outside gene matches: 10. CDR1 and CDR2 from the germline V gene are SGHDT and YYEEEE. The CDR3 is 15 residues long. The CDR3 region is CASSGLTGGAGGYTF. DNA for the CDR3: TGTGCCAGCAGCGGCCTGACAGGGGGCGCGGGTGGCTACACCTTC.

This chain connects TRBV2 to TRBJ1-6; 8 nucleotides align to TRBD1. Germline V CDR1 and CDR2: SNHLY, FYNNEI. This CDR3 has 16 amino acids. After removal of 5 bases from V and 4 bases from J, the junction contained 7 bases not matched to a gene. CDR3 region: CASSQEQGAYNSPLHF. The DNA of the CDR3 is TGTGCCAGCAGTCAGGAGCAGGGGGCGTATAATTCACCCCTCCACTTT.

The rearrangement joins TRBV4-3 to TRBJ1-6; tentative D call: TRBD1 (5 bases). CDR1 LGHNA and CDR2 YSLEER come from the germline V gene. The germline V and J ends were trimmed by 0 bases and 10 bases, with 13 bases remaining between them. CDR3 length: 15 residues. CDR3 residues: CASSQDLQGGSPLHF. In nucleotides, the CDR3 is TGCGCCAGCAGCCAAGATCTCCAGGGTGGGTCACCCCTCCACTTT.

This chain uses TRBV11-3 with TRBJ2-3; 8 positions agree with TRBD2. Trimming cost V 1 base and J 3 bases; bases outside gene matches: 3. The CDR3 runs 15 residues. CDR1 is SGHNT, CDR2 YENEEA, per germline. The CDR3 protein is CASSLAGGRTDTQYF. CDR3 DNA: TGTGCCAGCAGCTTAGCGGGGGGGAGGACAGATACGCAGTATTTT.

V is TRBV10-1 and J is TRBJ1-3; a possible D gene is TRBD1 (5 bases). CDR3 length equals 14 residues. Per germline, CDR1 WNHNN and CDR2 SYGVQD (reference sequence). V was shortened by 7 bases and J by 0 bases, with 10 bases between the two germline ends. CDR3 DNA: TGCGCCAGCACCTTGGACACCTCTGGAAACACCATATATTTT. Protein product: CASTLDTSGNTIYF.

This clone has a handful of counts. The V and J genes are TRBV6-6 and TRBJ1-2; TRBD1 might be the D (5 bases). Germline lookup yields CDR1 MNHNY and CDR2 SVGAGI (reference sequence). With 6 bases removed from V and 4 bases from J, the gap between germline ends came to 12 bases. The CDR3 sequence is 13 residues long. Here the CDR3 DNA reads TGTGCCAGCAGCCCGACGGGGGTCTATGGCTACACCTTC. It specifies CASSPTGVYGYTF.

The chain is built from TRBV6-4 and TRBJ2-1; TRBD2 is a possible D gene (7 bases). Germline V gene lookup returns CDR1 MRHNA and CDR2 SNTAGT. The CDR3 extends over 16 amino acids. V was cut by 7 bases and J by 5 bases, with 21 bases left in between. The CDR3 loop is CASNLFWGGRDNEQFF. DNA for the CDR3: TGTGCCAGCAACCTTTTCTGGGGGGGCCGGGACAATGAGCAGTTCTTC.

The V gene is TRBV10-3, the J gene TRBJ1-2, with a tentative D call TRBD1 (5 bases). The length of the CDR3 is 14 residues. Trimming took off 7 bases at V and 2 bases at J, with 14 bases between the two ends. The germline V gene encodes CDR1 ENHRY and CDR2 SYGVKD. The CDR3 is CAIKQGTLNYGYTF. In nucleotides, the CDR3 is TGTGCCATCAAGCAGGGAACCCTAAACTATGGCTACACCTTC.